The next 10 T cell receptor beta chains were all read from a single sample in a study of read filtering for tumor transcriptome and immune sequencing (TCRdb year 2020). TCRdb names Illumina HiSeq 4000 as the instrument used. The Immunoverse kit was used to build TCR libraries from about 400 ng RNA, with molecular barcoded adaptors covering alpha/delta and beta/gamma chains. The public reads were reanalyzed by TCRdb: fastp trimming at Q25, MiXCR alignment, in-frame beta chains only. Rows are unified per CDR3 protein, each entry keeping the most common DNA and genes. Present in this sample are about 35,000 distinct CDR3 sequences, roughly an eighth of which were seen just once. The leading ten clones occupy around 7% of the sample. Sequenced sample: a population of CD138-negative cells sorted from bone marrow. Interpreted using the paper, the cell subset or site label stands for: bone marrow mononuclear cells depleted of CD138+ plasma/myeloma cells by negative magnetic selection. These receptor sequences come from a donor at least 40 years old with multiple myeloma.

This clonotype was found many times. The V call is TRBV2, the J call TRBJ2-1; 14 bases are shared with TRBD2. In germline, CDR1 is SNHLY, CDR2 FYNNEI. The CDR3 totals 16 residues. V lost 4 bases to trimming and J lost 7 bases; unmatched junction nucleotides: 6. CDR3 nucleotide sequence: TGTGCCAGCAGTGCACCGGGACTAGCGGGAGCGAATGAGCAGTTCTTC. Amino acid sequence: CASSAPGLAGANEQFF.

This clonotype was seen ten or more times. CDR3 in amino acids: CASTPRVRDTQYF. DNA of the CDR3: TGCGCCAGCACCCCCAGGGTTCGGGATACGCAGTATTTT. V is TRBV5-1 and J is TRBJ2-3; D is perhaps TRBD1 (5 bases). CDR1 is SGHRS, CDR2 YFSETQ, per germline. V was shortened by 6 bases and J by 6 bases, with 14 bases between the two germline ends. This CDR3 region has 13 residues.

In this sample, this clonotype turned up many times. The V and J genes are TRBV3-1 and TRBJ2-7; D is uncertain. There are 12 residues in the CDR3. Looked up from germline, CDR1 is LGHDT and CDR2 is YNNKEL (reference sequence). The V and J ends lost 1 base and 3 bases respectively, with 4 bases between them. The CDR3 loop reads CASSQGIYEQYF. Written as DNA, the CDR3 is TGTGCCAGCAGCCAAGGGATCTACGAGCAGTACTTC.

This clonotype has ten or more counts. The chain's CDR3 is CASSLADRPSGANVLTF. As DNA, the CDR3 is TGTGCCAGCAGCTTAGCAGACAGACCCTCTGGGGCCAACGTCCTGACTTTC. The chain couples TRBV11-1 to TRBJ2-6; TRBD1 might be the D (5 bases). Germline V gene lookup returns CDR1 SGHAT and CDR2 FQDESV (reference sequence). This CDR3 has 17 amino acids. Trimming stripped 0 bases from V and 0 bases from J, with 9 bases between.

Judged by abundance, this clonotype is medium-sized (0.01 to 0.1%). This chain uses TRBV11-2 with TRBJ2-1; D gene ambiguous. The CDR3 is 15 amino acids. In germline, CDR1 is SGHAT, CDR2 FQNNGV. The germline V and J ends were trimmed by 5 bases and 8 bases, with 19 bases remaining between them. In nucleotides, the CDR3 is TGTGCCAGCAGCCCTAGTTGGGCAGCCCGCGATGAGCAGTTCTTC. Its translation: CASSPSWAARDEQFF.

In its sample, this clonotype was seen many times. The gene calls are TRBV7-3 and TRBJ1-1; a possible D gene is TRBD1 (6 bases). CDR3 length equals 15 residues. The ends were cut back, 2 bases at V and 1 base at J, with 11 bases in the middle. Looked up from germline, CDR1 is SGHTA and CDR2 is FQGTGA. CDR3 sequence reads: CASSLAGQTNTEAFF. CDR3 bases: TGTGCCAGCAGCTTAGCCGGACAGACGAACACTGAAGCTTTCTTT.

There are many counts of this clonotype. The gene calls are TRBV3-1 and TRBJ2-5; D may correspond to TRBD1 or TRBD2 (6 bases each). CDR3 length: 15 residues. V was clipped by 1 base and J by 1 base, with 10 bases between them. Germline-derived CDR1 and CDR2 are LGHDT and YNNKEL (reference sequence). CDR3 protein: CASSQGPGAQETQYF. The DNA for the CDR3 is TGTGCCAGCAGCCAAGGTCCGGGGGCCCAAGAGACCCAGTACTTC.

There are many counts of this clonotype. The chain couples TRBV6-5 to TRBJ2-7; a weak D match, TRBD2 (6 bases). The CDR3 has 15 residues. V was pared by 6 bases and J by 8 bases, with 23 bases between. Germline CDR1 is MNHEY and CDR2 is SVGAGI. Here the CDR3 DNA reads TGTGCCAGCAGCCCGCTGGAGGGCGGGATGACGAAGCAGTACTTC. Encoded protein: CASSPLEGGMTKQYF.

This clonotype was seen ten or more times. CDR3 DNA sequence: TGTGCCAGCAGCTCACAAGGAGGAGGTCTCAGCACAGATACGCAGTATTTT. Amino acid sequence: CASSSQGGGLSTDTQYF. V is TRBV11-3 and J is TRBJ2-3; D is perhaps TRBD2 (5 bases). The CDR3 loop spans 17 amino acids. Trimming stripped 4 bases from V and 0 bases from J, with 17 bases between. The germline gives CDR1 SGHNT, CDR2 YENEEA.

Turning to this clonotype: A much bigger clone sits one base away, suggesting this may be a read error. The chain couples TRBV7-6 to TRBJ2-1; D perhaps matches TRBD2 (6 bases). Looked up from germline, CDR1 is SGHVS and CDR2 is FNYEAQ. Trimming took off 4 bases at V and 5 bases at J, with 15 bases between the two ends. This CDR3 spans 15 amino acids. CDR3 nucleotide sequence: TGTGCCAGCAGCTGGGGTTGCGGGACTCACAATGAGCAGTTCTTC. The encoded protein is CASSWGCGTHNEQFF.